The T cell receptor beta chain described here comes from a study of spatial heterogeneity in lung cancer (dated by TCRdb to between 2019 and 2020). Regarding the research as a whole: Samples were obtained from approximately 77 patients with early-stage, untreated non-small cell lung cancer from the lung TRACERx cohort. Follow-up PBMC samples were sequenced whenever available, and the median time to follow-up was about 23 months after resection. Beta-chain transcripts were consistently detected in greater numbers than alpha-chain transcripts, which likely reflected higher beta-chain transcript abundance. In the raw uncorrected reads, each unique combination of TCR and UMI appeared more than ten times on average. In non-small cell lung cancer, the study quantitatively compared TCR alpha and beta repertoires across several tumor regions, matched nontumor lung, and blood. Nonsynonymous mutation counts, determined by whole-exome sequencing of tumor tissue, were related to TCR repertoire features. Both alpha and beta chains were TCR-sequenced in samples taken at surgery, namely 220 tumor regions, around 70 matched nontumor lung samples and just over 55 PBMC samples.

The meaning of the sample's time point label: blood at routine non-recurrence follow-up after resection. Without any cell sorting, TCR sequencing was performed on whole RNA extracted either from tumor and nontumor lung tissue or from cryopreserved PBMC samples. Only patients for whom sufficient RNA was available from at least two tumor regions were selected for TCR sequencing. With respect to this clonotype: Its cognate antigen has yet to be identified. Base qualities are missing; no much larger clone stands one base away.

Libraries were prepared through 5' RACE. Sequencing instrument: NextSeq 500. To allow correction of PCR and sequencing errors, the TCR library protocol tagged every TCR cDNA molecule with a unique molecular identifier. Per the original workflow: Decombinator tools were used for TCR identification, UMI-based error correction and CDR3 extraction. Expanded TCRs were defined as those above a frequency of 2 per 1,000, corresponding to the top 1% of the tumor frequency distribution. Renyi diversity was computed with the R vegan package after each repertoire had been subsampled 100 times to 5,000 TCRs. To build CDR3 similarity networks, amino acid triplet string-kernel similarity was used, and CDR3s were connected when their pairwise similarity was above 0.82. TCRdb ran its own pipeline on the public reads, namely fastp trimming at Q25 and MiXCR clone calling, and kept in-frame beta chains. Records with the same CDR3 protein are collapsed into one entry carrying the most frequent genes and DNA. TCRdb's processing, not the authors' own work, is the source of the V and J calls. This sample lists around 110,000 distinct CDR3 sequences; more than 9% were detected once. The ten top clones hold 16% of the sample.

Overall results and qualifications from the work: Additional single-cell paired TCR alpha and beta sequencing was considered necessary to confirm, at a functional level, the hypothesis that regional TCRs recognize regional mutations. Ubiquitous expanded tumor TCRs showed up in blood more often at tumor resection than at routine follow-up. Only 13 to 15 patients were included in the comparisons of baseline and follow-up blood repertoires.

V has 3 bases trimmed and J has 3 bases trimmed; junction bases matching no gene number 4. The germline V gene (reference sequence) yields DFQATT for CDR1 and SNEGSKA for CDR2. Taken from cysteine to phenylalanine, the CDR3 has 13 residues. Only the CDR3 part of the read is kept: 39 bases, read in frame from the first base. Here the sequenced sample was PBMCs, taken at follow-up. The clonotype originates from a male donor with early-stage non-small cell lung cancer. The chain is encoded by TRBV20-1 joined to TRBJ1-1; 7 bases in between match TRBD1. The CDR3 sequence is CSARGQKDTEAFF. The nucleotide sequence reads TGCAGTGCTAGGGGACAGAAGGACACTGAAGCTTTCTTT.